This is a list of T cell receptor beta chains from one sample in a study of identical twins. One entry per CDR3 protein, called by TCRdb with MiXCR from the 5' RACE reads. Found here are 640,000 or so distinct CDR3 sequences, approximately 6% of them singletons; the top ten hold 1.5% to 2%. What was sequenced was naive T cells sorted from blood. The source of these receptors is a man younger than 35 in good health. The CDR3 runs from the conserved cysteine through the conserved F or W. Each record gives: clone size, V gene, D gene, J gene, CDR3 protein, CDR3 DNA. D genes are given only for firm matches. A clone size is listed for some rows: how often the clone was seen (once, few, many), or a class if it is expanded.

>many|TRBV6-1|.|TRBJ2-1
CASSKTTDSYNEQFF
TGTGCCAGCAGTAAGACGACAGACTCCTACAATGAGCAGTTCTTC
>many|TRBV12-3/TRBV12-4|.|TRBJ2-6
CASSPQISGANVLTF
TGTGCCAGCAGCCCCCAAATCTCTGGGGCCAACGTCCTGACTTTC
>few|TRBV7-2|.|TRBJ2-5
CASSLRAAETQYF
TGTGCCAGCAGCCTCCGGGCGGCGGAGACCCAGTACTTC
>.|TRBV20-1|.|TRBJ2-3
CSARSTLADSSTDTQYF
TGCAGTGCTAGATCCACATTAGCGGACTCTAGCACAGATACGCAGTATTTT
>.|TRBV11-2|.|TRBJ2-2
CASSTQGTNTGELFF
TGTGCCAGCAGCACTCAGGGAACGAACACCGGGGAGCTGTTTTTT
>.|TRBV6-5|.|TRBJ2-7
CASRKTNYEQYF
TGTGCCAGCAGAAAGACGAACTACGAGCAGTACTTC
>few|TRBV27|TRBD1|TRBJ1-3
CASSLGQGNGNTIYF
TGTGCCAGCAGTTTGGGACAGGGAAATGGAAACACCATATATTTT
>many|TRBV11-2|TRBD1|TRBJ2-3
CASSLGTGWDTQYF
TGTGCCAGCAGCTTAGGGACAGGGTGGGATACGCAGTATTTT
>.|TRBV18|.|TRBJ2-1
CASSPRTDNMQFF
TGTGCCAGCTCACCAAGAACTGACAATATGCAGTTCTTC
>many|TRBV7-2|TRBD1|TRBJ2-2
CASSLRPWTGNTGELFF
TGTGCCAGCAGCCTCCGCCCCTGGACAGGGAACACCGGGGAGCTGTTTTTT
>many|TRBV10-3|.|TRBJ1-2
CAISRGDTPTNGYTF
TGTGCCATCAGTCGAGGGGACACCCCAACGAATGGCTACACCTTC
>few|TRBV5-1|TRBD2|TRBJ2-3
CASSLAPGTSKGSDTQYF
TGCGCCAGCAGCTTGGCCCCCGGGACTAGCAAGGGGTCAGATACGCAGTATTTT
>many|TRBV20-1|.|TRBJ2-2
CSAMRNTGELFF
TGCAGTGCTATGAGGAACACCGGGGAGCTGTTTTTT
>many|TRBV12-3/TRBV12-4|.|TRBJ1-5
CASSLLGDQPQHF
TGTGCCAGCAGTTTGTTAGGCGATCAGCCCCAGCATTTT
>.|TRBV5-1|.|TRBJ2-5
CASSPTHLSATTQETQYF
TGCGCCAGCAGCCCGACCCACCTATCAGCCACTACACAAGAGACCCAGTACTTC
>few|TRBV10-3|.|TRBJ2-3
CAISDTSSTDTQYF
TGTGCCATCAGTGACACCAGTAGCACAGATACGCAGTATTTT
>many|TRBV20-1|TRBD2|TRBJ2-1
CSARDVRGAGPSYNEQFF
TGCAGTGCTAGAGATGTTCGGGGAGCGGGACCTTCCTACAATGAGCAGTTCTTC
>.|TRBV7-2|TRBD1|TRBJ2-7
CASSLGQGSDEQYF
TGTGCCAGCAGCTTGGGACAGGGAAGTGACGAGCAGTACTTC
>many|TRBV7-2|.|TRBJ1-1
CASSLDAAEAFF
TGTGCCAGCAGCTTAGATGCGGCTGAAGCTTTCTTT
>many|TRBV20-1|.|TRBJ1-5
CSALMAASGNQPQHF
TGCAGTGCCCTCATGGCGGCCTCTGGGAATCAGCCCCAGCATTTT
>many|TRBV5-1|TRBD2|TRBJ2-2
CASSSLTSGSNTGELFF
TGCGCCAGCAGCTCCTTGACTAGCGGGTCCAACACCGGGGAGCTGTTTTTT
>few|TRBV5-1|TRBD2|TRBJ2-1
CASSLDFAGGYNEQFF
TGCGCCAGCAGCTTGGATTTCGCGGGAGGGTACAATGAGCAGTTCTTC
>few|TRBV14|.|TRBJ1-1
CASSQELGAGSEAFF
TGTGCCAGCAGCCAAGAGTTAGGTGCCGGGAGTGAAGCTTTCTTT
>few|TRBV6-2/TRBV6-3|TRBD2|TRBJ2-1
CASRPLAGGPLLNEQFF
TGTGCCAGCAGACCTCTGGCGGGAGGGCCCTTGCTGAATGAGCAGTTCTTC
>many|TRBV5-6|.|TRBJ1-6
CASSLSPDTYSPLHF
TGTGCCAGCAGCTTGTCGCCGGACACATATTCACCCCTCCACTTT
>few|TRBV9|.|TRBJ2-2
CASSVAGGQNTGELFF
TGTGCCAGCAGCGTAGCCGGGGGACAGAACACCGGGGAGCTGTTTTTT
>few|TRBV6-1|.|TRBJ2-2
CASSEFGSGENTGELFF
TGTGCCAGCAGTGAATTCGGGTCGGGGGAGAACACCGGGGAGCTGTTTTTT
>many|TRBV20-1|TRBD2|TRBJ2-1
CSARVTRLAGGSEQFF
TGCAGTGCTAGAGTTACCCGGCTAGCGGGAGGTAGTGAGCAGTTCTTC
>many|TRBV6-5|.|TRBJ1-6
CASSYSTMGSYNSPLHF
TGTGCCAGCAGTTACTCGACCATGGGCTCCTATAATTCACCCCTCCACTTT
>many|TRBV28|.|TRBJ2-2
CASSLSIGQGLTGELFF
TGTGCCAGCAGTTTAAGCATAGGGCAGGGGCTCACCGGGGAGCTGTTTTTT
>few|TRBV20-1|TRBD1|TRBJ1-2
CSATTGGAGYGYTF
TGCAGTGCTACCACAGGGGGCGCCGGTTATGGCTACACCTTC
>many|TRBV6-4|.|TRBJ2-1
CASSAQGGNEQFF
TGTGCCAGCAGTGCGCAGGGGGGCAATGAGCAGTTCTTC
>many|TRBV9|TRBD1|TRBJ2-1
CASSAGDSNEQFF
TGTGCCAGCAGCGCCGGGGACAGCAATGAGCAGTTCTTC
>many|TRBV29-1|.|TRBJ1-1
CSVLGTISTEAFF
TGCAGCGTTTTGGGAACGATTTCCACTGAAGCTTTCTTT
>.|TRBV6-1|TRBD1|TRBJ2-2
CASRVTGGTGELFF
TGTGCCAGCAGAGTTACAGGGGGCACCGGGGAGCTGTTTTTT
>many|TRBV7-9|.|TRBJ2-2
CASSQKLELFF
TGTGCCAGCAGCCAGAAGTTGGAGCTGTTTTTT
>many|TRBV9|.|TRBJ1-3
CASSVDGGPVGNTIYF
TGTGCCAGCAGCGTTGATGGGGGTCCGGTTGGAAACACCATATATTTT
>many|TRBV12-3/TRBV12-4|TRBD1|TRBJ2-7
CASSNSGQNYEQYF
TGTGCCAGCAGTAACTCGGGACAGAACTACGAGCAGTACTTC
>few|TRBV3-1|TRBD1|TRBJ1-1
CASSRGGTGTQNTEAFF
TGTGCCAGCAGCCGCGGAGGGACAGGGACCCAAAACACTGAAGCTTTCTTT
>many|TRBV20-1|.|TRBJ2-7
CSAADREAYGVQYF
TGCAGTGCTGCCGACAGGGAGGCTTATGGGGTGCAGTACTTC
>few|TRBV3-1|TRBD2|TRBJ2-1
CASSGRGRSYNEQFF
TGTGCCAGCAGCGGGAGGGGCCGCTCCTACAATGAGCAGTTCTTC
>few|TRBV24-1|TRBD1|TRBJ1-1
CATNRGPNTEAFF
TGTGCCACAAACAGGGGCCCTAACACTGAAGCTTTCTTT